Shown below are 10 T cell receptor beta chains from a single sample sequenced in a study of patients and donors after allogeneic stem cell transplantation. MiXCR, run by TCRdb on the RT-PCR reads, gives a single entry per CDR3 protein. This table holds about 200,000 distinct CDR3 sequences, roughly two fifths found once. Sequencing was carried out using blood, either unsorted or a sorted T cell fraction (not recorded which). These receptors were taken from a human donor who was either an allogeneic HSCT recipient or a stem cell or donor lymphocyte infusion donor (not recorded which). It is not recorded whose cells these are; they may come from a transplant donor.

This clonotype was picked up a small number of times. The V and J genes are TRBV20-1 and TRBJ1-1; 10 bases align to TRBD1. The CDR3 has 15 residues. The J segment lost 1 base and the V segment lost 5 bases, leaving 7 bases of the junction unmatched. Germline CDR1 reads DFQATT; CDR2 reads SNEGSKA (reference sequence). CDR3 nucleotides: TGCAGTGCTTTCCGGGACAGGGGCCGGAACACTGAAGCTTTCTTT. Translation gives CSAFRDRGRNTEAFF.

The sample holds a few counts of this clonotype. This chain uses TRBV3-1 with TRBJ2-1, with a tentative D call TRBD2 (7 bases). The CDR3 is 17 residues long. Germline CDR1 and CDR2: LGHDT and YNNKEL (reference sequence). Trimming shortened V by 3 bases and J by 7 bases, and 22 bases separated the two germline ends. CDR3 sequence (DNA): TGTGCCAGCAGCCAGATAGGGGGGGACCCCATTCCTAATGAGCAGTTCTTC. It encodes CASSQIGGDPIPNEQFF.

The chain combines TRBV20-1 with TRBJ2-1; TRBD2 aligns across 14 bases. The V and J ends lost 1 base and 12 bases, in that order; junction bases with no gene match: 8. Germline CDR1 DFQATT, CDR2 SNEGSKA (reference sequence). This CDR3 region has 15 residues. CDR3 nucleotide sequence: TGCAGTGCTAGAGGAAGGGGACTAGCGGGAGCAGCGCAGTTCTTC. Residues: CSARGRGLAGAAQFF.

This clonotype was detected only a few times. The V call is TRBV27, the J call TRBJ1-5, with no clear D. Between the trimmed V and J ends, which lost 4 bases and 3 bases, there was a span of 13 bases. In germline, CDR1 is MNHEY, CDR2 SMNVEV (reference sequence). The CDR3 runs 15 residues. CDR3 nucleotide sequence: TGTGCCAGCAGTTACACAGCCCGTGCCAATCAGCCCCAGCATTTT. Translating it yields CASSYTARANQPQHF.

The genes are TRBV28 and TRBJ2-5; 9 positions agree with TRBD1. In germline, CDR1 is MDHEN, CDR2 SYDVKM. The length of the CDR3 is 15 residues. The trim removed 5 bases at V and 3 bases at J, leaving 7 bases unmatched. The CDR3 region has the DNA TGTGCCAGCAGTCCTTTGGGACAGGGTGAAGAGACCCAGTACTTC. This encodes CASSPLGQGEETQYF.

V gene TRBV27 combines with J gene TRBJ1-4, with D uncertain. Trimming cost V 3 bases and J 8 bases, with 13 bases left between them. CDR3 length equals 14 residues. Germline V gives CDR1 MNHEY, CDR2 SMNVEV (reference sequence). The CDR3 reads CASSFEQGGEKLFF. CDR3 nucleotide sequence: TGTGCCAGCAGTTTCGAACAAGGTGGGGAAAAACTGTTTTTT. The complete variable domain, with remaining parts taken from reference TRBV27 and TRBJ1-4, reads EAQVTQNPRYLITVTGKKLTVTCSQNMNHEYMSWYRQDPGLGLRQIYYSMNVEVTDKGDVPEGYKVSRKEKRNFPLILESPSPNQTSLYFCASSFEQGGEKLFFGSGTQLSVL.

This clonotype was picked up a small number of times. V and J are TRBV7-9 and TRBJ1-2; D is ambiguous. Deletions cut 6 bases from V and 6 bases from J, with 5 bases between. The CDR3 runs to 10 residues. CDR1 and CDR2 (germline): SEHNR, FQNEAQ (reference sequence). The CDR3 nucleotides read TGTGCCAGCAGTTACGATGGCTACACCTTC. It codes for CASSYDGYTF.

This rearrangement joins TRBV2 to TRBJ1-1; the D is unclear. The germline V and J ends were trimmed by 2 bases and 5 bases, with 15 bases remaining between them. Germline V gives CDR1 SNHLY, CDR2 FYNNEI. The length of the CDR3 is 15 residues. The CDR3 loop is CASSETGTGGTEAFF. CDR3 sequence (DNA): TGTGCCAGCAGTGAAACTGGCACGGGAGGAACTGAAGCTTTCTTT.

The V call is TRBV20-1, the J call TRBJ1-3, with a weak D call TRBD1 (6 bases). Trimming removed 3 bases from V and 0 bases from J, with 15 bases in between. Germline V lookup: CDR1 DFQATT, CDR2 SNEGSKA (reference sequence). This CDR3 is 16 amino acids long. CDR3 coding DNA: TGCAGTGCTAGCGAAACGGGGGGCCTCTCTGGAAACACCATATATTTT. This sequence encodes CSASETGGLSGNTIYF.

The gene calls are TRBV5-1 and TRBJ1-2, with D possibly matching TRBD1 (6 bases). The V end was cut by 0 bases, the J end by 5 bases, with 14 bases between. Germline assignment: CDR1 SGHRS and CDR2 YFSETQ. The CDR3 sequence is 15 residues long. The CDR3 sequence is CASSLESDSAYGYTF. CDR3 in DNA: TGCGCCAGCAGCTTGGAGTCGGACAGTGCTTATGGCTACACCTTC.